The entry below describes one T cell receptor beta chain. A multiplex PCR was run with 60 Vbeta primers and 13 Jbeta primers. Method: immunoSEQ multiplex PCR; TCRdb's copy keeps in-frame clones and lacks some. Among 40,000 to 45,000 clones, 50% were seen once, and the ten largest hold 9% to 13%. The data originate from a study of cytomegalovirus exposure and HLA in healthy donors. Germline CDR1 reads SGHVS; CDR2 reads FNYEAQ. This CDR3 region has 15 residues. With V trimmed by 7 bases and J by 7 bases, 6 bases remained unmatched. The sequence came from a human donor in good health. The sequencing input was PBMCs. This chain links TRBV7-6 with TRBJ1-6; 11 positions agree with TRBD1. The CDR3 protein is CASTGGQGENSPLHF. DNA for the CDR3: TGTGCCAGCACCGGGGGACAGGGGGAAAATTCACCCCTCCACTTT.